This T cell receptor beta chain was sequenced in a study of response to subunit inactivated influenza vaccine. Germline loops: CDR1 KGHDR, CDR2 SFDVKD. The V end lost 2 bases, the J end lost 5 bases, and 10 bases lay between the germline ends. This CDR3 has 14 amino acids. Points on this clonotype: Its antigen remains unidentified.

From the RT-PCR reads, TCRdb called clonotypes with MiXCR, one entry per CDR3 protein. The sample lists roughly 520,000 distinct CDR3 sequences, less than 30% occurring once. General observations from the study: Authors proposed each seasonal influenza vaccination draws in few new T cells.

Sequences were derived from CD4+ T cells sorted from PBMCs, sampled roughly 5 days after vaccination. This chain links TRBV24-1 with TRBJ2-3, with D possibly TRBD2 on 6 matching bases. The sequence came from a man aged 50 or older who received an inactivated influenza vaccine. Here the CDR3 reads CATSDSGGRDTQYF. DNA of the CDR3: TGTGCCACCAGTGATTCAGGAGGGAGAGATACGCAGTATTTT.